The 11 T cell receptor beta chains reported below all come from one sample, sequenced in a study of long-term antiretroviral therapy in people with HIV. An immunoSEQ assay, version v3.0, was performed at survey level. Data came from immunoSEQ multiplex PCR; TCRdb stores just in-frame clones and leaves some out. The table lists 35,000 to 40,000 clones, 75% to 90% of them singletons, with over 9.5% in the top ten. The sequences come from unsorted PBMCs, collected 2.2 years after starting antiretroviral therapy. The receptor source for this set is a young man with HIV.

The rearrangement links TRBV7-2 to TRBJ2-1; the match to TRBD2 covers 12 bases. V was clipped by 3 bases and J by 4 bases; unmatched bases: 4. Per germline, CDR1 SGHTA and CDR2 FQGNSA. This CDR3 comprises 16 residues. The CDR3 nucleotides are TGTGCCAGCAGCTTGACTAGCGGGAGAGGATACAATGAGCAGTTCTTC. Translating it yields CASSLTSGRGYNEQFF.

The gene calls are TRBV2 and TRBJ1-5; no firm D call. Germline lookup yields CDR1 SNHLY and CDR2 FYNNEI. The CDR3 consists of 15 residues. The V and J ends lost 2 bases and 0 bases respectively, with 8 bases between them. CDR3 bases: TGTGCCAGCAGTGAATTCGGATATAGCAATCAGCCCCAGCATTTT. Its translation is CASSEFGYSNQPQHF.

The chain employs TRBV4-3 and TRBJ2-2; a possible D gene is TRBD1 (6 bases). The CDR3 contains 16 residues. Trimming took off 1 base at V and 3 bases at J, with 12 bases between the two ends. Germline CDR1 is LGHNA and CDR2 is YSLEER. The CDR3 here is CASSQGTGLDTGELFF. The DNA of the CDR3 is TGCGCCAGCAGCCAAGGTACAGGGCTTGACACCGGGGAGCTGTTTTTT.

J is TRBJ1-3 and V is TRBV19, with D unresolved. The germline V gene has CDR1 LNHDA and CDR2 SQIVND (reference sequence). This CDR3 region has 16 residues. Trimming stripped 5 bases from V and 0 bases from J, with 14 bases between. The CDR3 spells CASSRGRFGSGNTIYF. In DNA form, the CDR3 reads TGTGCCAGTAGTCGCGGGCGGTTCGGCTCTGGAAACACCATATATTTT. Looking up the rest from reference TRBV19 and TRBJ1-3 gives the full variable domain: DGGITQSPKYLFRKEGQNVTLSCEQNLNHDAMYWYRQDPGQGLRLIYYSQIVNDFQKGDIAEGYSVSREKKESFPLTVTSAQKNPTAFYLCASSRGRFGSGNTIYFGEGSWLTVV.

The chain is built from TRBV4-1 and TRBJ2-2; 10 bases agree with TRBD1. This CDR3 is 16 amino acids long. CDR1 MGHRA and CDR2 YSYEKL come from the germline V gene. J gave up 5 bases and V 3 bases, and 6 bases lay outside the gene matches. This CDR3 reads CASSQGTGAGTGELFF. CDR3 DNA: TGCGCCAGCAGCCAGGGGACAGGGGCAGGTACCGGGGAGCTGTTTTTT.

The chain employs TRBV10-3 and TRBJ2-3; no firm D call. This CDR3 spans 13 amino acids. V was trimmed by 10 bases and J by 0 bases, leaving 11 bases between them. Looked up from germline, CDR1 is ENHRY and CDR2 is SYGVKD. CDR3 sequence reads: CATVRASTDTQYF. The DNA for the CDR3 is TGTGCCACCGTTAGGGCTAGCACAGATACGCAGTATTTT.

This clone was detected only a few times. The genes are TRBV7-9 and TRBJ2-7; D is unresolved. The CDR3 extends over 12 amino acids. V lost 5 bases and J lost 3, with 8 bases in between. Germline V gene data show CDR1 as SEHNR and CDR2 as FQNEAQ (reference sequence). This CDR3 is CASSLGDYEQYF. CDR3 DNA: TGTGCCAGCAGCCTAGGAGACTACGAGCAGTACTTC.

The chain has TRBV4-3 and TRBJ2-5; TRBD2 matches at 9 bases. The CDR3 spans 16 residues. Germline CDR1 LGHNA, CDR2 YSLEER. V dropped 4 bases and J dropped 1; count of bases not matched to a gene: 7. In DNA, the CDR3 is TGCGCCAGCAGCCGGACCTTTAGCGGGAGCCAAGAGACCCAGTACTTC. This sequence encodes CASSRTFSGSQETQYF.

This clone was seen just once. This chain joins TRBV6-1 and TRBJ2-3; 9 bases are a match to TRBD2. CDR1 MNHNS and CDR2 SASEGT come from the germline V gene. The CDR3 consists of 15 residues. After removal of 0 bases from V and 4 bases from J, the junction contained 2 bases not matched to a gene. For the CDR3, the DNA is TGTGCCAGCAGTGAAGCGCGGGGGGGCCCAGATACGCAGTATTTT. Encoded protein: CASSEARGGPDTQYF.

As DNA, the CDR3 is TGTGCCAGCAGCTTTGGCCCCCCCTTGAAGCTGTTTTTT. It codes for CASSFGPPLKLFF. The rearrangement links TRBV7-4 to TRBJ2-2; no definite D call. Germline V lookup: CDR1 SGHVT, CDR2 SQSDAQ. V lost 3 bases to trimming and J lost 12 bases, with 14 bases between them. The CDR3 extends over 13 amino acids.

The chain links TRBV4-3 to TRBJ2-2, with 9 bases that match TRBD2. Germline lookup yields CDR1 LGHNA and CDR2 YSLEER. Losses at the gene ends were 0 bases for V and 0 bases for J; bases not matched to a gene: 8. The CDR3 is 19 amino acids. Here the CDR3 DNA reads TGCGCCAGCAGCCAAGATGAGCGGGAGGACCGTACGAACACCGGGGAGCTGTTTTTT. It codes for CASSQDEREDRTNTGELFF.